A single sample is the source of the 16 T cell receptor beta chains below, sequenced in a study of shared clonotypes between healthy human individuals (dated by TCRdb to 2020 to 2021). The receptor library was made with the immunoSEQ multiplex PCR assay. In its TCRdb copy, this immuneACCESS table keeps in-frame sequences only and misses some clones. Where compared with another copy, unresolved V genes explain less than half of these, and the others have no known cause. The sample yields about 2.1 million clones; over 85% were counted once. Approximately 1.7% of the sample is taken by the ten largest. CD8 naive samples consisted of CD45RO-negative cells that were positively selected for CCR7, yielding a CD45RA+CCR7+ population without TemRA cells. Sequences were obtained from naive CD8+ T cells from PBMCs. The cell subset or site label, read with the paper, signifies: CD45RA+CCR7+. These receptors originate from a man aged 18 to 30 in good health. Some clones in this sample may be carry-over from other donors' samples.

The chain has TRBV4-1 and TRBJ2-7; TRBD2 matches 8 bases. Germline loops: CDR1 MGHRA, CDR2 YSYEKL. The CDR3 is 17 amino acids. The V and J ends lost 0 bases and 4 bases, in that order; junction bases with no gene match: 11. CDR3 loop: CASSQERRAGGVYEQYF. The CDR3 coding sequence is TGCGCCAGCAGCCAAGAAAGGAGGGCGGGAGGCGTGTACGAGCAGTACTTC.

V and J are TRBV7-3 and TRBJ2-1; the match to TRBD2 covers 9 bases. CDR1 SGHTA and CDR2 FQGTGA come from the germline V gene. Trimming cost V 5 bases and J 4 bases; bases outside gene matches: 18. CDR3 length: 19 residues. CDR3 sequence reads: CASSPKLVAGASVYNEQFF. DNA for the CDR3: TGTGCCAGCAGCCCTAAACTAGTAGCGGGAGCATCGGTGTACAATGAGCAGTTCTTC.

The rearrangement uses TRBV9 and TRBJ2-2; 8 nucleotides match TRBD1. The CDR3 extends over 19 amino acids. After removal of 0 bases from V and 1 base from J, the junction contained 11 bases not matched to a gene. From germline, CDR1 is SGDLS and CDR2 YYNGEE. CDR3 coding DNA: TGTGCCAGCAGCGTAGGAATAATTAAGGACAGGGAGAACACCGGGGAGCTGTTTTTT. Translated: CASSVGIIKDRENTGELFF.

The chain combines TRBV10-3 with TRBJ2-7, with TRBD2 identical over 7 bases. From germline, CDR1 is ENHRY and CDR2 SYGVKD. This CDR3 has 12 residues. J lost 4 bases, V lost 10 bases, and 7 bases had no gene match. As DNA, the CDR3 is TGTGCCACTAGGACTAGTCTTTACGAGCAGTACTTC. Amino acids: CATRTSLYEQYF.

The chain has TRBV4-1 and TRBJ2-7; TRBD2 matches at 10 bases. Germline V gives CDR1 MGHRA, CDR2 YSYEKL. The junction had 7 bases not matched to a gene; V was cut back by 1 base and J by 4 bases. This CDR3 region has 16 residues. This chain's CDR3 is CASSQVLLAGTYEQYF. DNA of the CDR3: TGCGCCAGCAGCCAAGTCTTACTAGCGGGAACTTACGAGCAGTACTTC.

With respect to this clone: A read error may account for a junction end that differs from germline. In DNA, the CDR3 is TGTGCCAGCACTTACCGTGGTCTGAACACTGAAGCTTTCTTT. Amino acid sequence: CASTYRGLNTEAFF. V and J are TRBV6-6 and TRBJ1-1; D unresolved. This CDR3 has 14 amino acids. The germline CDR1 and CDR2 sequences are MNHNY and SVGAGI (reference sequence).

The chain employs TRBV30 and TRBJ1-1; weak D call: TRBD1 (5 bases). This CDR3 contains 13 residues. V shed 4 bases and J shed 11 bases, with 20 bases lying between them. Germline CDR1 reads GTSNPN; CDR2 reads SVGIG (reference sequence). CDR3 amino acids: CAWTVGPKEGAFF. CDR3 DNA: TGTGCCTGGACCGTCGGACCCAAGGAGGGGGCTTTCTTT.

The V gene is TRBV28, the J gene TRBJ2-7; 11 bases are shared with TRBD2. CDR3 size: 14 residues. Germline lookup yields CDR1 MDHEN and CDR2 SYDVKM. J was trimmed by 3 bases and V by 7 bases; bases with no gene match: 5. This CDR3 is CASKGGLAVYEQYF. The CDR3 DNA sequence: TGTGCCAGCAAAGGGGGACTAGCGGTCTACGAGCAGTACTTC.

The rearrangement uses TRBV7-9 and TRBJ2-1; D may be TRBD2 (5 bases). The germline gives CDR1 SEHNR, CDR2 FQNEAQ (reference sequence). This CDR3 contains 15 residues. V lost 5 bases, J lost 0 bases, and 11 bases lay in between. CDR3 DNA sequence: TGTGCCAGCAGCCTGACTACGACCTCCTACAATGAGCAGTTCTTC. Encoded protein: CASSLTTTSYNEQFF.

The chain links TRBV2 to TRBJ2-2; 12 bases match TRBD2. The length of the CDR3 is 16 residues. After removal of 6 bases from V and 4 bases from J, the junction contained 6 bases not matched to a gene. Germline V CDR1 and CDR2: SNHLY, FYNNEI. For the CDR3, the DNA is TGTGCCAGCAGCCGACTAGCGGGAGAGGGCACCGGGGAGCTGTTTTTT. Protein: CASSRLAGEGTGELFF.

This clone was seen just once. The chain recombines TRBV4-3 with TRBJ2-5; 14 positions agree with TRBD2. There are 16 residues in the CDR3. Germline V lookup: CDR1 LGHNA, CDR2 YSLEER. After removal of 4 bases from V and 5 bases from J, the junction contained 6 bases not matched to a gene. The CDR3 DNA is TGCGCCAGCAGCCCCGGACTAGCGGGGGGAGGGGAGACCCAGTACTTC. It specifies CASSPGLAGGGETQYF.

V and J are TRBV5-1 and TRBJ2-7, with unresolved D. The CDR3 covers 13 residues. Germline V gene lookup returns CDR1 SGHRS and CDR2 YFSETQ. V lost 0 bases and J 5 bases, leaving 9 bases between the germline ends. CDR3 sequence reads: CASSLGLQNEQYF. CDR3 DNA: TGCGCCAGCAGCTTGGGGCTGCAGAACGAGCAGTACTTC. Using reference TRBV5-1 and TRBJ2-7 for the parts outside the CDR3, the full variable domain is KAGVTQTPRYLIKTRGQQVTLSCSPISGHRSVSWYQQTPGQGLQFLFEYFSETQRNKGNFPGRFSGRQFSNSRSEMNVSTLELGDSALYLCASSLGLQNEQYFGPGTRLTVT.

The V gene is TRBV7-9, the J gene TRBJ2-1; 12 bases match TRBD2. Germline V CDR1 and CDR2: SEHNR, FQNEAQ (reference sequence). J lost 1 base, V lost 4 bases, and 8 bases had no gene match. The CDR3 is made up of 18 amino acids. The CDR3 DNA reads as TGTGCCAGCAGCTGGGGGCTAGCGGGAGGGTTATCCTACAATGAGCAGTTCTTC. Its protein is CASSWGLAGGLSYNEQFF.

The chain has TRBV6-1 and TRBJ2-7; the D gene is possibly TRBD1 (6 bases). CDR3 length: 15 residues. From germline, CDR1 is MNHNS and CDR2 SASEGT. Trimming left V 2 bases short and J 4 bases short, with 15 bases between. CDR3 sequence: CASSEYPAGDYEQYF. DNA of the CDR3: TGTGCCAGCAGTGAATACCCAGCAGGGGATTACGAGCAGTACTTC.

The CDR3 is CASSTVQALYGYTF. CDR3 nucleotides: TGTGCCAGCAGCACAGTACAGGCGCTCTATGGCTACACCTTC. The chain recombines TRBV13 with TRBJ1-2, with D possibly matching TRBD1 (5 bases). V lost 5 bases and J lost 4, with 14 bases in between. This CDR3 region has 14 residues. Looked up from germline, CDR1 is PRHDT and CDR2 is FYEKMQ (reference sequence).

The V and J genes are TRBV4-1 and TRBJ2-7, with TRBD2 matching over 7 bases. Trimming at V came to 3 bases and at J to 2 bases, leaving 16 bases not matched to a gene. This CDR3 spans 18 amino acids. Germline V gives CDR1 MGHRA, CDR2 YSYEKL. The CDR3 is CASSHRLKASGTTYEQYF. The CDR3 region has the DNA TGCGCCAGCAGCCACCGACTTAAGGCCTCAGGGACTACCTACGAGCAGTACTTC.